This entry is about one T cell receptor beta chain. The antigen is undetermined. Relative to the germline gene, one junction end is altered; a read error may explain this. This entry is derived from a study of blood T cells in healthy people across ages. General study findings and limits: PBMCs were not sorted, which prevented a conclusive comparison of naive versus antigen-experienced cells.

Together with a sample-barcoded 5' primer, a J-beta primer mix was included in a second PCR lasting roughly 6 to 12 cycles. Each CDR3 protein is one row after TCRdb ran MiXCR on the 5' RACE reads. The sample has over 1,500,000 distinct CDR3 sequences, around 42% seen once. Per individual sample, total RNA of at least 5.5 micrograms was extracted. The germline V gene has CDR1 MNHEY and CDR2 SMNVEV (reference sequence). The CDR3 has 14 residues. The TCR comes from a human donor in good health. This chain connects TRBV27 to TRBJ2-1; D remains ambiguous. Sequenced input: blood. The CDR3 region is CTSSFLGIGNEQFF. The CDR3, as DNA: TGTACCAGCAGTTTTCTAGGGATTGGGAATGAGCAGTTCTTC.